A selection of T cell receptor beta chains follows, all from one sample in a study of lymphopenia after photon versus proton radiotherapy. The table came from immunoSEQ multiplex PCR; TCRdb's copy has only in-frame clones and leaves some out. The data show 28,000 or so clones, more than 80% seen once. The specimen comprised peripheral blood, sampled from a patient treated with photon-based radiotherapy. The origin of the receptors is a man aged 25 to 40 with gastric cancer. Both conserved end residues are part of each CDR3. The order of the fields is D gene, clone size, J gene, V gene, CDR3 DNA, CDR3 protein. The D gene is left open where the match is weak. Expanded clones are given a class, and other clones once, few, many or no size at all.

D: TRBD1; size: -; J: TRBJ2-1; V: TRBV6-6; DNA: TGTGCCAGCAGTTATCCGGGACAGACTACCAATGAGCAGTTCTTC; CDR3: CASSYPGQTTNEQFF
D: TRBD2; size: -; J: TRBJ2-7; V: TRBV10-3; DNA: TGTGCCATCAGGGGGACTAGTTATCACGAGCAGTACTTC; CDR3: CAIRGTSYHEQYF
D: TRBD1; size: once; J: TRBJ2-2; V: TRBV9; DNA: TGTGCCAGCAGACTCGGGACAGGGGGCCCCGGGGAGCTGTTTTTT; CDR3: CASRLGTGGPGELFF
D: -; size: -; J: TRBJ2-2; V: TRBV25-1; DNA: TGTGCCAGCAGTCGGGTATTGACAGCGAACACCGGGGAGCTGTTTTTT; CDR3: CASSRVLTANTGELFF
D: -; size: -; J: TRBJ1-1; V: TRBV5-6; DNA: TGTGCCAGCAGCCGGATCGGACCGTCTATGGTATATGAGGGCACTGAAGCTTTCTTT; CDR3: CASSRIGPSMVYEGTEAFF
D: -; size: -; J: TRBJ2-7; V: TRBV13; DNA: TGTGCCAGCAGCTTAGGCGGAGACAGCTCCCTGGAGCAGTACTTC; CDR3: CASSLGGDSSLEQYF
D: -; size: -; J: TRBJ2-6; V: TRBV28; DNA: TGTGCCAGCAGTTTATATAAGGGCAGCTCTGGGGCCAACGTCCTGACTTTC; CDR3: CASSLYKGSSGANVLTF
D: -; size: -; J: TRBJ2-2; V: TRBV29-1; DNA: TGCAGCGTTCAGTGGACCGGGGAGCTGTTTTTT; CDR3: CSVQWTGELFF
D: -; size: -; J: TRBJ1-1; V: TRBV6-5; DNA: TGTGCCAGCAGTTACGGGCCGATAGAACAGGGTGAAGCTTTCTTT; CDR3: CASSYGPIEQGEAFF
D: -; size: -; J: TRBJ2-1; V: TRBV10-3; DNA: TGTGCCATCTCTGGAGGGACAATTTACAATGAGCAGTTCTTC; CDR3: CAISGGTIYNEQFF
D: TRBD1; size: -; J: TRBJ1-2; V: TRBV10-2; DNA: TGCGCCAGCAGTGAAAGTTTAGGACAGGGGGCAGGAGGCTACACCTTC; CDR3: CASSESLGQGAGGYTF
D: -; size: -; J: TRBJ2-2; V: TRBV6-6; DNA: TGTGCCGGGGGGCAAAATACTAACACCGGGGAGCTGTTTTTT; CDR3: CAGGQNTNTGELFF
D: -; size: -; J: TRBJ2-7; V: TRBV5-1; DNA: TGCGCCGGCCGGACCCTCGGGGACGAGCAGTACTTC; CDR3: CAGRTLGDEQYF
D: -; size: -; J: TRBJ2-3; V: TRBV7-9; DNA: TGTGCCAGCAGCCATAATTCCGACACTAGACGAGTGAGGGGGGATACGCAGTATTTT; CDR3: CASSHNSDTRRVRGDTQYF
D: -; size: few; J: TRBJ1-2; V: TRBV19; DNA: TGTGCCAGTAGTATAGGAGGAGGGGTCTATGGCTACACCTTC; CDR3: CASSIGGGVYGYTF
D: -; size: -; J: TRBJ2-1; V: TRBV7-9; DNA: TGTGCCAGCAGCTTTCAGGGTCAAGCTCTCAATGAGCAGTTCTTC; CDR3: CASSFQGQALNEQFF
D: TRBD1; size: -; J: TRBJ1-2; V: TRBV7-2; DNA: TGTGCCAGCAGTGCAGGACAGGCCTATGGCTACACCTTC; CDR3: CASSAGQAYGYTF
D: -; size: -; J: TRBJ2-7; V: TRBV4-1; DNA: TGCGCCAGCAGCCAAGTCTTCGGGGGCAGGAACGAGCAGTACTTC; CDR3: CASSQVFGGRNEQYF
D: -; size: -; J: TRBJ1-4; V: TRBV19; DNA: TGTGCCAGTAGTATCCCTAACAGGGCAACTAATGAAAAACTGTTTTTT; CDR3: CASSIPNRATNEKLFF
D: TRBD1; size: once; J: TRBJ2-2; V: TRBV2; DNA: TGTGCCAGCAGTGGGGGGACAGCTAACACCGGGGAGCTGTTTTTT; CDR3: CASSGGTANTGELFF
D: -; size: -; J: TRBJ2-1; V: TRBV7-9; DNA: TGTGCCAGCAGCCAAAGTAATGAGCAGTTCTTC; CDR3: CASSQSNEQFF
D: -; size: -; J: TRBJ2-1; V: TRBV7-6; DNA: TGTGCCAGCAGCACTCATGGGGGCCCCTACAATGAGCAGTTCTTC; CDR3: CASSTHGGPYNEQFF
D: -; size: -; J: TRBJ2-3; V: TRBV6-5; DNA: TGTGCCAGCAGTTACGGCGGGAGCACAGATACGCAGTATTTT; CDR3: CASSYGGSTDTQYF
D: -; size: -; J: TRBJ1-1; V: TRBV6-5; DNA: TGTGCCAGCAGAAAAGGGATTGAAGCTTTCTTT; CDR3: CASRKGIEAFF
D: TRBD1; size: -; J: TRBJ2-2; V: TRBV19; DNA: TGTGCCAGTAGTACTCCGAGACAGGGGAACACCGGGGAGCTGTTTTTT; CDR3: CASSTPRQGNTGELFF
D: -; size: -; J: TRBJ2-5; V: TRBV28; DNA: TGTGCCAGCAGTTTATCGGGGGGCCGGTACCAAGAGACCCAGTACTTC; CDR3: CASSLSGGRYQETQYF
D: -; size: -; J: TRBJ2-5; V: TRBV9; DNA: TGTGCCAGCGGGCAAGAGACCCAGTACTTC; CDR3: CASGQETQYF
D: TRBD1; size: -; J: TRBJ1-5; V: TRBV6-6; DNA: TGTGCCAGCCGGACAGGCGGACCCCAGCACACCCAGCATTTT; CDR3: CASRTGGPQHTQHF